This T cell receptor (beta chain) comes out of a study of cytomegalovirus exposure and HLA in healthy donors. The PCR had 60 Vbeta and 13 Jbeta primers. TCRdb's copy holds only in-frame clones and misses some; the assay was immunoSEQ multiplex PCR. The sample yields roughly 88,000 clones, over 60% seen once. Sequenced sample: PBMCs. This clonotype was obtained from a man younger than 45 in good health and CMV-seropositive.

The chain's CDR3 is CAISEAPPGELFF. The CDR3 region has the DNA TGTGCCATCAGTGAGGCGCCTCCCGGGGAGCTGTTTTTT. The chain combines TRBV10-3 with TRBJ2-2; D is ambiguous. The CDR3 has 13 amino acids. V was trimmed by 2 bases and J by 6 bases, leaving 7 bases between them. Looked up from germline, CDR1 is ENHRY and CDR2 is SYGVKD.